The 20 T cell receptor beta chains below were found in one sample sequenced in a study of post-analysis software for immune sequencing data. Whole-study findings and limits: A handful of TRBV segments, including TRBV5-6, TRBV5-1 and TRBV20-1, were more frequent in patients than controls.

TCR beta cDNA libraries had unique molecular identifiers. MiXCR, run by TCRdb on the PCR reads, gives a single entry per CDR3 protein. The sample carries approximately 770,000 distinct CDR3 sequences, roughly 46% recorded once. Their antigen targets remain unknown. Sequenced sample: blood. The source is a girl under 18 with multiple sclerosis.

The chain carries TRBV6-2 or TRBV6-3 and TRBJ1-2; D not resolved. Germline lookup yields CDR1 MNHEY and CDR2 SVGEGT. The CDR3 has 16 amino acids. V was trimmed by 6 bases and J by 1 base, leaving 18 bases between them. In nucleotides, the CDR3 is TGTGCCAGCAGCCACCGGATCCGAGATGATAACTATGGCTACACCTTC. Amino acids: CASSHRIRDDNYGYTF.

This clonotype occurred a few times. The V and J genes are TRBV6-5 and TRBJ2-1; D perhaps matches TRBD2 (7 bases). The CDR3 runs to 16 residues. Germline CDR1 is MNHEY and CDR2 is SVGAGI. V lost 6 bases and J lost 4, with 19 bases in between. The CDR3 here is CASSGTGGAYYNEQFF. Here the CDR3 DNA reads TGTGCCAGCAGCGGGACGGGGGGCGCGTATTACAATGAGCAGTTCTTC.

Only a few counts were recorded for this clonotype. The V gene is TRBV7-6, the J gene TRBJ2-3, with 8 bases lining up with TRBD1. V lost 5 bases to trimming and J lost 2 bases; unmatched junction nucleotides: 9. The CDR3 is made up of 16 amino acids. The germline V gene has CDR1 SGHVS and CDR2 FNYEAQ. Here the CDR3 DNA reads TGTGCCAGCAGCCCCAGGGGGCCTACTACCACAGATACGCAGTATTTT. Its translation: CASSPRGPTTTDTQYF.

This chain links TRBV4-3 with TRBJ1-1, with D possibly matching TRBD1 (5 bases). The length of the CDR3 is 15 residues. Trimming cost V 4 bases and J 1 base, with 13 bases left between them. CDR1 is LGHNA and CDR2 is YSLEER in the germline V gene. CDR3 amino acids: CASSPDPGENTEAFF. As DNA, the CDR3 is TGCGCCAGCAGCCCGGATCCGGGGGAGAACACTGAAGCTTTCTTT.

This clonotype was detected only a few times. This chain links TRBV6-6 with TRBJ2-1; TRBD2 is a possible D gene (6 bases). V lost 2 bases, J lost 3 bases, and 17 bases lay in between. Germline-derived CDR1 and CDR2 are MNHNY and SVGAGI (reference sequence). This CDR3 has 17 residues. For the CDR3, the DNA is TGTGCCAGCAGTTACGTGGCGTCTAGCGCCCGCTACAATGAGCAGTTCTTC. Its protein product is CASSYVASSARYNEQFF.

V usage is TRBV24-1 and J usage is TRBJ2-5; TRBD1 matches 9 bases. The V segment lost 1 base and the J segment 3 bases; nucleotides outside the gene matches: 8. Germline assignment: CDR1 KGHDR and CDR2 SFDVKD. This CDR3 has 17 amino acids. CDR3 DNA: TGTGCCACCAGTGATTTTCCGGGACAGGGTGTAAAAGAGACCCAGTACTTC. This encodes CATSDFPGQGVKETQYF.

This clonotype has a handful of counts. CDR3 sequence reads: CASSQDATGAARAFF. CDR3 bases: TGTGCCAGCAGCCAAGATGCGACAGGCGCCGCGAGGGCTTTCTTT. V is TRBV3-1 and J is TRBJ1-1, with D possibly being TRBD1 (6 bases). Germline CDR1 is LGHDT and CDR2 is YNNKEL (reference sequence). V was shortened by 0 bases and J by 11 bases, with 19 bases between the two germline ends. CDR3 length: 15 residues.

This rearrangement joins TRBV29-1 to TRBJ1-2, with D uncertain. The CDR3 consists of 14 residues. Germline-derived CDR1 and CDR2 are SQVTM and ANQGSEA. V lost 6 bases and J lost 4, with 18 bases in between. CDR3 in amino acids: CSVLGQGPGYGYTF. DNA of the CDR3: TGCAGCGTATTAGGGCAAGGGCCTGGCTATGGCTACACCTTC.

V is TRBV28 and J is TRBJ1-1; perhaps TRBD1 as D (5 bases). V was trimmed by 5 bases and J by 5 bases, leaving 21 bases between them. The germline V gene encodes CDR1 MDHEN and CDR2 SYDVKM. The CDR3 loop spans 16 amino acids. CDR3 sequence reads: CASSPSGYSRGTEAFF. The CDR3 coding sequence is TGTGCCAGCAGTCCCTCCGGTTACTCTCGGGGGACTGAAGCTTTCTTT.

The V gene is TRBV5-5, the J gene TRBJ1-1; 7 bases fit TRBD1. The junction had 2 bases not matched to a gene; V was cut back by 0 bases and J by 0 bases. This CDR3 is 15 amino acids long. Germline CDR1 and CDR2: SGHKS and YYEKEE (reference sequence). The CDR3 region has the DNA TGTGCCAGCAGCTTGGGGGGACAGATGAACACTGAAGCTTTCTTT. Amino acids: CASSLGGQMNTEAFF.

This CDR3 reads CATSERNEQFF. The CDR3 nucleotides are TGTGCCACCAGTGAGAGGAATGAGCAGTTCTTC. The chain uses TRBV24-1 and TRBJ2-1; D unclear. CDR3 size: 11 residues. Germline V CDR1 and CDR2: KGHDR, SFDVKD. The V gene lost 4 bases and the J gene lost 7 bases, with 4 bases spanning the gap.

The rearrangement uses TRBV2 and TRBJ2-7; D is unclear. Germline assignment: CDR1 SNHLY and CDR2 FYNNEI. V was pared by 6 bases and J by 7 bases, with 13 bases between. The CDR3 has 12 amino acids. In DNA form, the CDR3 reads TGTGCCAGCAGGGACCCAAAAGGGGAGCAGTACTTC. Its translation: CASRDPKGEQYF.

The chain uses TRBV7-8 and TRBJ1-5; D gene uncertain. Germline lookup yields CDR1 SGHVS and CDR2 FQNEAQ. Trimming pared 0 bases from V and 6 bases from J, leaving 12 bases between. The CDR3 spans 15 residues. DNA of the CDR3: TGTGCCAGCAGCTTAGCGCCAGTATTGGTTCAGCCCCAGCATTTT. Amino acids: CASSLAPVLVQPQHF.

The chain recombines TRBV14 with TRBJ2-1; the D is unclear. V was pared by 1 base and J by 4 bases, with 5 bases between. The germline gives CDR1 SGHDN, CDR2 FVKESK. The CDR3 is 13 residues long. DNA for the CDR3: TGTGCCAGCAGCCAAGGGATTTACAATGAGCAGTTCTTC. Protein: CASSQGIYNEQFF.

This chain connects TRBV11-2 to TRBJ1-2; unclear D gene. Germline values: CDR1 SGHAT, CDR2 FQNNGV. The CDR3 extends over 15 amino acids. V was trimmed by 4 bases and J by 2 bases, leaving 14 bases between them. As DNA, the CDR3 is TGTGCCAGCAGCTCACCCGAACAGTTAAACTATGGCTACACCTTC. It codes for CASSSPEQLNYGYTF.

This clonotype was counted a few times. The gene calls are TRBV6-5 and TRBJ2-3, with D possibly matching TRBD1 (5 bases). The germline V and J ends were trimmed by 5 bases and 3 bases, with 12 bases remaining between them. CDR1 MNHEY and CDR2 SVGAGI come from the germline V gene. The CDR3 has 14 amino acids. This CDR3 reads CASSPSQVTDTQYF. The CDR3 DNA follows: TGTGCCAGCAGTCCCTCACAGGTGACAGATACGCAGTATTTT.

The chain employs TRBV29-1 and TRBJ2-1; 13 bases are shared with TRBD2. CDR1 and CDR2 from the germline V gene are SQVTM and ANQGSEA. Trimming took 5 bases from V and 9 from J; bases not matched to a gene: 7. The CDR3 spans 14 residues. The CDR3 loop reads CSVRGLAGQGEQFF. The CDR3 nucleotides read TGCAGCGTTAGGGGACTAGCGGGACAGGGTGAGCAGTTCTTC.

The CDR3 DNA sequence: TGCAGCGCCCAGGGACAGGGGGCTGGAGAGCAGTTCTTC. Its translation is CSAQGQGAGEQFF. This sequence joins TRBV29-1 and TRBJ2-1; 12 bases line up with TRBD1. Germline assignment: CDR1 SQVTM and CDR2 ANQGSEA. With V trimmed by 7 bases and J by 10 bases, 8 bases remained unmatched. CDR3 size: 13 residues.

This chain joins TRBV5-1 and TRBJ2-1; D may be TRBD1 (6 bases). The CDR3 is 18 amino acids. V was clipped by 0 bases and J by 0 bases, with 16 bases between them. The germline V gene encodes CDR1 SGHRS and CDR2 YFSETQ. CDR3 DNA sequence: TGCGCCAGCAGCTTGGACAGGGCCCACACCAGCTCCTACAATGAGCAGTTCTTC. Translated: CASSLDRAHTSSYNEQFF.

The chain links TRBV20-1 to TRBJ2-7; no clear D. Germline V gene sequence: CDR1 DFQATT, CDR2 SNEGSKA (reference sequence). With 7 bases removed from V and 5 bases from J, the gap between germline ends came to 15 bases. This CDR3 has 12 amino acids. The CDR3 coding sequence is TGCAGTGGGCCTCTTAGCCCTAACGAGCAGTACTTC. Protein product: CSGPLSPNEQYF.